These 14 T cell receptor beta chains were sequenced from one sample in a study of T-cell reconstitution after alpha-beta-depleted transplantation in children. The TCRbeta library was prepared with unique molecular identifiers. TCRdb processed the PCR reads anew with MiXCR; each CDR3 protein has one entry. Of approximately 590,000 distinct CDR3 sequences listed, about 10% are singletons. Sequencing used PBMCs from the stem cell graft donor, obtained from the stem cell graft. The receptors here all came from a human donor who donated a stem cell graft to a child with acute myeloid leukemia.

This clonotype was seen repeatedly, ten times or more. The V gene is TRBV20-1, the J gene TRBJ1-5; D ambiguous. Per the germline V gene, CDR1 is DFQATT and CDR2 is SNEGSKA (reference sequence). V was shortened by 3 bases and J by 9 bases, with 15 bases between the two germline ends. This CDR3 is 13 amino acids long. CDR3 region: CSASRAAPPPQHF. The DNA for the CDR3 is TGCAGTGCTAGCCGCGCAGCACCTCCGCCCCAGCATTTT.

The rearrangement joins TRBV20-1 to TRBJ1-3; the D gene is possibly TRBD1 (5 bases). From germline, CDR1 is DFQATT and CDR2 SNEGSKA (reference sequence). V lost 3 bases and J 0 bases, leaving 9 bases between the germline ends. This CDR3 spans 14 amino acids. The CDR3 DNA is TGCAGTGCTAGTGGGGGGATCTCTGGAAACACCATATATTTT. It yields the protein CSASGGISGNTIYF.

This clonotype was counted many times. The CDR3 loop is CASSPGGAGGNYEQYF. CDR3 in DNA: TGTGCCAGCAGCCCCGGTGGGGCGGGGGGGAACTACGAGCAGTACTTC. The genes are TRBV28 and TRBJ2-7; 9 positions agree with TRBD2. J was trimmed by 3 bases and V by 6 bases; bases with no gene match: 12. Germline CDR1 is MDHEN and CDR2 is SYDVKM. CDR3 size: 16 residues.

This chain joins TRBV20-1 and TRBJ2-3; 11 bases are a match to TRBD2. CDR1 and CDR2 from the germline V gene are DFQATT and SNEGSKA (reference sequence). The ends lost 0 bases at V and 2 bases at J; junction bases unmatched: 7. The CDR3 spans 17 residues. CDR3 region: CSARDYLAGGNTDTQYF. CDR3 bases: TGCAGTGCTAGAGATTATCTAGCGGGAGGAAACACAGATACGCAGTATTTT.

This clonotype has ten or more counts. This chain links TRBV29-1 with TRBJ1-1; D possibly corresponds to TRBD1 (6 bases). The germline V and J ends were trimmed by 3 bases and 1 base, with 9 bases remaining between them. Germline V gene sequence: CDR1 SQVTM, CDR2 ANQGSEA. This CDR3 has 13 amino acids. This chain's CDR3 is CSVDRGPNTEAFF. DNA of the CDR3: TGCAGCGTTGACAGGGGCCCGAACACTGAAGCTTTCTTT.

This clonotype was observed a handful of times. The chain carries TRBV7-8 and TRBJ2-1, with 12 positions matching TRBD2. V trimming: 1 base; J trimming: 7 bases; junction bases outside the gene matches: 5. CDR1 SGHVS and CDR2 FQNEAQ come from the germline V gene. This CDR3 is 16 amino acids long. CDR3 protein: CASSLVGLAGQNEQFF. The CDR3 coding sequence is TGTGCCAGCAGCTTAGTTGGACTAGCGGGACAGAATGAGCAGTTCTTC.

V usage is TRBV29-1 and J usage is TRBJ2-3; D not certain. CDR1 and CDR2 (germline): SQVTM, ANQGSEA. Trimming removed 5 bases from V and 6 bases from J, with 18 bases in between. The CDR3 runs 14 residues. Written as DNA, the CDR3 is TGCAGCGTTCGTAGAGAATTCTCTTCGGATACGCAGTATTTT. It translates to CSVRREFSSDTQYF.

This clonotype was seen at least ten times. This sequence joins TRBV5-1 and TRBJ1-5, with 7 bases matching TRBD1. The CDR3 covers 15 residues. From germline, CDR1 is SGHRS and CDR2 YFSETQ. V gave up 2 bases and J gave up 6 bases; unmatched junction bases: 8. DNA for the CDR3: TGCGCCAGCAGCTTAGGACAGGACAGAAGTCAGCCCCAGCATTTT. Protein sequence: CASSLGQDRSQPQHF.

This clonotype occurred a few times. V gene TRBV6-2 or TRBV6-3 combines with J gene TRBJ2-1; TRBD2 matches at 7 bases. The CDR3 runs 19 residues. V lost 2 bases to trimming and J lost 0 bases; unmatched junction nucleotides: 13. Per the germline V gene, CDR1 is MNHEY and CDR2 is SVGEGT. This CDR3 is CASSYLIAGQLSSYNEQFF. CDR3 in DNA: TGTGCCAGCAGTTACCTAATAGCGGGCCAACTAAGCTCCTACAATGAGCAGTTCTTC.

J is TRBJ2-7 and V is TRBV9; 8 bases fit TRBD2. After removal of 4 bases from V and 1 base from J, the junction contained 4 bases not matched to a gene. The CDR3 runs 14 residues. Germline values: CDR1 SGDLS, CDR2 YYNGEE. The CDR3 here is CASSQTSESYEQYF. For the CDR3, the DNA is TGTGCCAGCAGCCAGACTAGCGAATCCTACGAGCAGTACTTC.

CDR3 sequence reads: CATSRGYAGVRTDTQYF. The CDR3 nucleotides are TGTGCCACCAGCAGAGGCTATGCGGGAGTGCGCACAGATACGCAGTATTTT. This sequence joins TRBV15 and TRBJ2-3, with 7 bases identical to TRBD2. The trim removed 1 base at V and 1 base at J, leaving 8 bases unmatched. CDR3 size: 17 residues. In germline, CDR1 is LNHNV, CDR2 YYDKDF (reference sequence).

The genes are TRBV6-1 and TRBJ1-5; D is unresolved. This CDR3 comprises 15 residues. V shed 0 bases and J shed 7 bases, with 13 bases lying between them. Germline assignment: CDR1 MNHNS and CDR2 SASEGT. CDR3 residues: CASSEARTNKQPQHF. CDR3 nucleotides: TGTGCCAGCAGTGAAGCGCGCACGAACAAGCAGCCCCAGCATTTT.

J is TRBJ2-1 and V is TRBV7-8, with a weak D call TRBD1 (6 bases). The CDR3 runs 20 residues. The germline V gene encodes CDR1 SGHVS and CDR2 FQNEAQ. Trimming cost V 1 base and J 5 bases, with 27 bases left between them. The CDR3 DNA is TGTGCCAGCAGCTTAGGAGGGGGTACTTTTCCGAACCGCCGCCACAATGAGCAGTTCTTC. It translates to CASSLGGGTFPNRRHNEQFF.

The rearrangement uses TRBV5-1 and TRBJ2-5; 7 nucleotides align to TRBD1. The CDR3 is 14 residues long. Germline trimming cut 8 bases from V and 3 bases from J; bases unmatched to any gene: 10. Per the germline V gene, CDR1 is SGHRS and CDR2 is YFSETQ. The CDR3 is CASQQGSSEETQYF. As DNA, the CDR3 is TGCGCCAGTCAACAGGGGTCGAGTGAAGAGACCCAGTACTTC. Using reference TRBV5-1 and TRBJ2-5 for the parts outside the CDR3, the full variable domain is KAGVTQTPRYLIKTRGQQVTLSCSPISGHRSVSWYQQTPGQGLQFLFEYFSETQRNKGNFPGRFSGRQFSNSRSEMNVSTLELGDSALYLCASQQGSSEETQYFGPGTRLLVL.